This T cell receptor (beta chain) came from a study of CD8 T cells in Susac syndrome. The authors reverse transcribed 0.5 to 1 ug RNA with random hexamers. In TCRdb, the immunoSEQ multiplex PCR reads were re-called with MiXCR into one record per CDR3 protein. Among tens of thousands of distinct CDR3 sequences, 90% to 95% were seen once, and the ten largest hold roughly 0.27%. Sequencing of TCR beta covered CD8+ and CD4+ T cells obtained from blood. TEMRA cells underwent FACS enrichment and CD8+ and CD4+ T cells underwent negative isolation. V was trimmed by 6 bases and J by 0 bases, leaving 12 bases between them. The CDR3 runs 16 residues.

The TCR comes from a human donor in good health. This sequence joins TRBV23-1 and TRBJ2-6; D gene ambiguous. TRBV23-1 is given ORF status, its function remaining uncertain. The source material was CD8+ T cells from PBMCs. The CDR3 DNA reads as TGCGCCAGCAGGGGTTGCGAGAGCTCTGGGGCCAACGTCCTGACTTTC. Translation gives CASRGCESSGANVLTF.